This T cell receptor beta chain was observed in a study of shared clonotypes between healthy human individuals. Study results and caveats: For sorted subsets, rarefaction showed incomplete sequencing despite large depth.

On this clone itself: Its target is not known.

Assay execution took place at the deep level. Several immunoSEQ 96-well plates shared each subset's DNA, each plate a replicate. Assay used: immunoSEQ multiplex PCR; TCRdb lists only in-frame clones, some missing. Of over a million clones in the sample, 98% to 99% were seen once. There are 14 residues in the CDR3. Germline V CDR1 and CDR2: SGDLS, YYNGEE. The V gene lost 8 bases and the J gene lost 5 bases, with 16 bases spanning the gap. Material for sequencing was naive CD4+ T cells sorted from blood. Subset defined: CD45RA+ positively selected. This chain links TRBV9 with TRBJ2-2; TRBD1 is a possible D gene (6 bases). This clonotype originated in a man aged 25 to 40 in good health. The CDR3 nucleotides read TGTGCCAGTAGCTACCAGGGGTTGACCGGGGAGCTGTTTTTT. Residues: CASSYQGLTGELFF.